This T cell receptor (beta chain) was recovered during a study of cytomegalovirus exposure and HLA in healthy donors. This clone has a handful of counts. What it binds is not known. Separation from the roughly 690-subject first cohort characterized the roughly 120-subject validation cohort, to which the donors belonged. The CDR3 sequence is 16 residues long. Germline V CDR1 and CDR2: SGHDN, FVKESK. Trimming removed 2 bases from V and 7 bases from J; junction bases left unmatched: 9. Assay used: immunoSEQ multiplex PCR; TCRdb lists only in-frame clones, some missing. Here the sample spans about 360,000 clones, 86% being singletons. Overall study findings and caveats: One later analysis, an examination of the roughly 130 validation repertoires, found that first-cohort TCR clusters tended to co-occur in them. In vitro experiments confirmed that three CMV-associated chains were specific for CMV antigens. It was 150 to 200 TCR beta chains that were listed as cytomegalovirus-associated.

The sequencing sample was made of PBMCs. The V call is TRBV14, the J call TRBJ2-7; 12 bases line up with TRBD2. The TCR sequence derives from a woman aged 18-29 years in good health and CMV-seronegative. The CDR3 nucleotides read TGTGCCAGCAGCCAACTAGCGGGAGGGCCAGGGAGTGAGCAGTACTTC. It yields the protein CASSQLAGGPGSEQYF.